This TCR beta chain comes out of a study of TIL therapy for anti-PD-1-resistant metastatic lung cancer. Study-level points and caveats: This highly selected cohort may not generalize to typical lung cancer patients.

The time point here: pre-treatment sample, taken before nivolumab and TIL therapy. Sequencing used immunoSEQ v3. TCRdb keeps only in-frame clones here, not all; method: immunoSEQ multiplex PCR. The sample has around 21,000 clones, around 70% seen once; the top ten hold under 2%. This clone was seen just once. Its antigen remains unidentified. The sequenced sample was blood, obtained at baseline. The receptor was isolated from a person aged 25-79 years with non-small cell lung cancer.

CDR3 sequence (DNA): TGTGCCAGCAGCCCCCGACTAGCGGGAGTGAATTTACACAATGAGCAGTTCTTC. Its protein product is CASSPRLAGVNLHNEQFF. The gene calls are TRBV7-6 and TRBJ2-1, with 12 bases identical to TRBD2. The CDR3 has 18 amino acids. With 5 bases clipped from V and 5 bases from J, the junction kept 13 bases outside the gene matches. Germline V gene lookup returns CDR1 SGHVS and CDR2 FNYEAQ. Complete variable domain (other parts from reference TRBV7-6 and TRBJ2-1): GAGVSQSPRYKVTKRGQDVALRCDPISGHVSLYWYRQALGQGPEFLTYFNYEAQQDKSGLPNDRFSAERPEGSISTLTIQRTEQRDSAMYRCASSPRLAGVNLHNEQFFGPGTRLTVL.